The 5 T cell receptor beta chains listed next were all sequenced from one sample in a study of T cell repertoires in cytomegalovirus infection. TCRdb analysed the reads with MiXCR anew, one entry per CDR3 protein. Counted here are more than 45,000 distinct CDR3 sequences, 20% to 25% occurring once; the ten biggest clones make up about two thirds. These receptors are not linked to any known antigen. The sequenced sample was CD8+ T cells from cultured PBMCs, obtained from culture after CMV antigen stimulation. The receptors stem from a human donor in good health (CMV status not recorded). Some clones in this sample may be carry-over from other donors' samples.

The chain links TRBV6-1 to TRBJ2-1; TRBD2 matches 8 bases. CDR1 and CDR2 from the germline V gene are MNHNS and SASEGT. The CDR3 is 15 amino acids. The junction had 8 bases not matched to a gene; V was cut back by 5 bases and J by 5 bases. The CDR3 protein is CASSWRGGGNNEQFF. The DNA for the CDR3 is TGTGCCAGCAGTTGGCGGGGCGGGGGGAACAATGAGCAGTTCTTC.

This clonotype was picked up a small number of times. CDR3 region: CASSYSMATEAFF. The CDR3 bases are TGTGCCAGCAGTTACTCAATGGCCACTGAAGCTTTCTTT. The chain has TRBV6-6 and TRBJ1-1, with D hard to call. CDR1 and CDR2 from the germline V gene are MNHNY and SVGAGI (reference sequence). The ends were cut back, 0 bases at V and 4 bases at J, with 6 bases in the middle. The CDR3 contains 13 residues.

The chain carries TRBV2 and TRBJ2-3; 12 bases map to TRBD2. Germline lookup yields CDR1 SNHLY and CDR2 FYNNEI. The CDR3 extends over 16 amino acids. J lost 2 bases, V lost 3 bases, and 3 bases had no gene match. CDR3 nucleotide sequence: TGTGCCAGCAGTGAGTGGACTAGCGGGGTCACAGATACGCAGTATTTT. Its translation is CASSEWTSGVTDTQYF.

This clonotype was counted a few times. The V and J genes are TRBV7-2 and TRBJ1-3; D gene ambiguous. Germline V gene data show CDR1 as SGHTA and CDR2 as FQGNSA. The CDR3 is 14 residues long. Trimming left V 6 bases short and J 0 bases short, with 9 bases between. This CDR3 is CASRRVHSGNTIYF. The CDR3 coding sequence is TGTGCCAGCAGACGGGTTCACTCTGGAAACACCATATATTTT.

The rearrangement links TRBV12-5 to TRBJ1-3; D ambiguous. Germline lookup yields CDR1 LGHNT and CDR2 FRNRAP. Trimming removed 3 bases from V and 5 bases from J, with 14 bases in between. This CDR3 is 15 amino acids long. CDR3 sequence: CASGFVQRERNTIYF. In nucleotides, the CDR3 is TGTGCTAGTGGTTTTGTGCAGCGAGAGAGAAACACCATATATTTT. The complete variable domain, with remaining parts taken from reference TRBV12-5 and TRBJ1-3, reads DARVTQTPRHKVTEMGQEVTMRCQPILGHNTVFWYRQTMMQGLELLAYFRNRAPLDDSGMPKDRFSAEMPDATLATLKIQPSEPRDSAVYFCASGFVQRERNTIYFGEGSWLTVV.